Following are 12 T cell receptor beta chains from one sample sequenced in a study of beta chain features in type 1 diabetes. Overall study findings and caveats: In all four CD4+ subsets, TCRB CDR3 length was significantly, moderately reduced in type 1 diabetes.

The authors reverse transcribed all of the isolated RNA, so sequencing captured expressed TCRB transcripts. Measured with immunoSEQ multiplex PCR; TCRdb has only the in-frame clones, and not every one. The data hold 600,000 to 700,000 clones, with roughly 12% observed a single time. Antigens for these TCRs are unknown. The specimen was naive CD4+ T cells from blood. These TCRs come from a man aged 25 to 40 with type 1 diabetes.

This clone has only a few counts. The chain employs TRBV10-2 and TRBJ1-5; 7 bases are a match to TRBD1. CDR1 WSHSY and CDR2 SAAADI come from the germline V gene. The CDR3 sequence is 13 residues long. The V segment lost 5 bases and the J segment 5 bases; nucleotides outside the gene matches: 3. This CDR3 is CASSLTGHQPQHF. CDR3 bases: TGCGCCAGCAGTTTGACAGGGCATCAGCCCCAGCATTTT.

This clone was counted a few times. As DNA, the CDR3 is TGTGCCAGCAGATCAGCAGGGTTTCGGCTCGACGAGCAGTACTTC. Residues: CASRSAGFRLDEQYF. V and J are TRBV6-5 and TRBJ2-7; D may be TRBD1 (5 bases). The CDR3 sequence is 15 residues long. Trimming pared 6 bases from V and 5 bases from J, leaving 20 bases between. In germline, CDR1 is MNHEY, CDR2 SVGAGI.

Many counts were recorded for this clone. Other DNA sequences in this specimen translate into the identical CDR3. V gene TRBV7-2 combines with J gene TRBJ2-1, with a weak D call TRBD2 (5 bases). The CDR3 runs to 13 residues. V was shortened by 5 bases and J by 3 bases, with 8 bases between the two germline ends. CDR1 is SGHTA, CDR2 FQGNSA, per germline. CDR3 protein: CASSSRDYNEQFF. The CDR3, as DNA: TGTGCCAGCAGCAGCCGGGACTACAATGAGCAGTTCTTC.

The rearrangement joins TRBV5-1 to TRBJ2-7, with 9 bases matching TRBD1. Germline loops: CDR1 SGHRS, CDR2 YFSETQ. The ends lost 0 bases at V and 12 bases at J; junction bases unmatched: 16. The CDR3 has 16 residues. The CDR3 DNA follows: TGCGCCAGCAGCTTGGTCCCCGGGACAGGGATGGAACAGTGGTACTTC. It encodes CASSLVPGTGMEQWYF. Combining the CDR3 with reference TRBV5-1 and TRBJ2-7 gives the whole variable domain KAGVTQTPRYLIKTRGQQVTLSCSPISGHRSVSWYQQTPGQGLQFLFEYFSETQRNKGNFPGRFSGRQFSNSRSEMNVSTLELGDSALYLCASSLVPGTGMEQWYFGPGTRLTVT.

The chain is built from TRBV10-3 and TRBJ2-7; TRBD1 matches 10 bases. V trimming: 6 bases; J trimming: 5 bases; junction bases outside the gene matches: 10. Germline V gives CDR1 ENHRY, CDR2 SYGVKD. This CDR3 has 15 residues. The CDR3 DNA sequence: TGTGCCATCAGAACCTCCGGGACAGGGGTAAACGAGCAGTACTTC. As protein: CAIRTSGTGVNEQYF.

This clone was counted between two and nine times. Other DNA sequences in the same sample also yield this CDR3. J is TRBJ2-7 and V is TRBV7-2; weak D call: TRBD2 (6 bases). The CDR3 spans 12 residues. V gave up 5 bases and J gave up 3 bases, with 8 bases separating them. The germline CDR1 and CDR2 sequences are SGHTA and FQGNSA. The CDR3 DNA sequence: TGTGCCAGCAGCCCCGGGAGCTACGAGCAGTACTTC. This encodes CASSPGSYEQYF. The full variable domain, with the rest looked up from reference TRBV7-2 and TRBJ2-7, is GAGVSQSPSNKVTEKGKDVELRCDPISGHTALYWYRQSLGQGLEFLIYFQGNSAPDKSGLPSDRFSAERTGGSVSTLTIQRTQQEDSAVYLCASSPGSYEQYFGPGTRLTVT.

This clone has only a few counts. The chain recombines TRBV14 with TRBJ2-1; D not resolved. This CDR3 spans 17 amino acids. The germline CDR1 and CDR2 sequences are SGHDN and FVKESK. V lost 2 bases and J lost 6, with 20 bases in between. The CDR3 coding sequence is TGTGCCAGCAGCCAATATCCGGGCCAGCGCGCCGTCAATGAGCAGTTCTTC. It encodes CASSQYPGQRAVNEQFF.

The V and J genes are TRBV4-3 and TRBJ2-1; 7 bases align to TRBD2. This CDR3 region has 14 residues. CDR1 is LGHNA, CDR2 YSLEER, per germline. The J segment lost 4 bases and the V segment lost 4 bases, leaving 4 bases of the junction unmatched. CDR3 in amino acids: CASSLYGGYNEQFF. The CDR3 nucleotides read TGCGCCAGCAGCCTTTACGGGGGGTACAATGAGCAGTTCTTC.

This clone occurred a few times. This chain connects TRBV14 to TRBJ2-2, with D uncertain. Trimming stripped 2 bases from V and 4 bases from J, with 8 bases between. Germline assignment: CDR1 SGHDN and CDR2 FVKESK. The CDR3 covers 14 residues. DNA of the CDR3: TGTGCCAGCAGCCAATGGGAACTCACCGGGGAGCTGTTTTTT. Translating it yields CASSQWELTGELFF. The whole variable domain, filled in from reference TRBV14 and TRBJ2-2, reads EAGVTQFPSHSVIEKGQTVTLRCDPISGHDNLYWYRRVMGKEIKFLLHFVKESKQDESGMPNNRFLAERTGGTYSTLKVQPAELEDSGVYFCASSQWELTGELFFGEGSRLTVL.

Concerning this clone: The identical CDR3 is also encoded by other nucleotide sequences in the sample. This chain's CDR3 is CASSRGQGNGYTF. CDR3 coding DNA: TGTGCCAGCAGCCGGGGACAGGGTAATGGCTACACCTTC. V is TRBV7-2 and J is TRBJ1-2; 9 bases map to TRBD1. The CDR3 covers 13 residues. The germline CDR1 and CDR2 sequences are SGHTA and FQGNSA. V shed 5 bases, J shed 6 bases, and the junction held 4 bases outside the gene matches.

CDR3 DNA sequence: TGTGCCAGCAGTGAAGGGGCAGCCCAGCCCCAGCATTTT. Translation: CASSEGAAQPQHF. The rearrangement uses TRBV2 and TRBJ1-5, with D unresolved. In germline, CDR1 is SNHLY, CDR2 FYNNEI. CDR3 length: 13 residues. The germline V and J ends were trimmed by 1 base and 7 bases, with 8 bases remaining between them. Filled out from reference TRBV2 and TRBJ1-5, the complete variable domain reads EPEVTQTPSHQVTQMGQEVILRCVPISNHLYFYWYRQILGQKVEFLVSFYNNEISEKSEIFDDQFSVERPDGSNFTLKIRSTKLEDSAMYFCASSEGAAQPQHFGDGTRLSIL.

This clone was picked up a small number of times. This rearrangement joins TRBV19 to TRBJ1-6; no clear D gene. Trimming removed 4 bases from V and 3 bases from J, with 10 bases in between. The germline V gene encodes CDR1 LNHDA and CDR2 SQIVND (reference sequence). The CDR3 is 15 residues long. CDR3 bases: TGTGCCAGTAGTAGGACGGCTAGCTATAATTCACCCCTCCACTTT. Translation gives CASSRTASYNSPLHF.